This is a list of T cell receptor beta chains from one sample in a study of blood T cell repertoires in COVID-19. Clones were sequenced by immunoSEQ multiplex PCR, and TCRdb holds only the in-frame ones, with some missing. This table holds about 160,000 clones, 80% to 90% found once. The material sequenced was peripheral blood. The receptors stem from a woman between 45 and 65 years old with COVID-19, enrolled during active disease. Each CDR3 is given with its conserved first and last residue. The D gene is left open where the match is weak. Size values are once, few and many counts, or a class for expanded clones, and some rows have none.

cdr3_length: 14; j_call: TRBJ1-6; v_call: TRBV5-4; d_call: -; clone_size: -; cdr3_nt: TGTGCCAGCAGCCCGGGGGGAAATTATTCACCCCTCCACTTT; cdr3_aa: CASSPGGNYSPLHF
cdr3_length: 13; j_call: TRBJ2-5; v_call: TRBV4-3; d_call: -; clone_size: once; cdr3_nt: TGCGCCAGCAGCCGAAGTAGTCAAGAGACCCAGTACTTC; cdr3_aa: CASSRSSQETQYF
cdr3_length: 16; j_call: TRBJ2-3; v_call: TRBV28; d_call: TRBD2; clone_size: -; cdr3_nt: TGTGCCAGCAGTTTAGGGCTAGCGGGGACCACAGATACGCAGTATTTT; cdr3_aa: CASSLGLAGTTDTQYF
cdr3_length: 14; j_call: TRBJ1-5; v_call: TRBV24-1; d_call: TRBD1; clone_size: -; cdr3_nt: TGTGCCACCAGTGACGACAGGGGATGGGGGCCCCAGCATTTT; cdr3_aa: CATSDDRGWGPQHF
cdr3_length: 14; j_call: TRBJ1-4; v_call: TRBV7-2; d_call: TRBD1; clone_size: -; cdr3_nt: TGTGCCAGCAGCCAACTAACAGGGGGCGGGGGGCTGTTTTTT; cdr3_aa: CASSQLTGGGGLFF
cdr3_length: 14; j_call: TRBJ2-1; v_call: TRBV5-1; d_call: -; clone_size: -; cdr3_nt: TGCGCCAGCAGCGTCGGGAGAAGAGACAATGAGCAGTTCTTC; cdr3_aa: CASSVGRRDNEQFF
cdr3_length: 17; j_call: TRBJ1-2; v_call: TRBV5-1; d_call: -; clone_size: -; cdr3_nt: TGCGCCAGCAGCTTACTAGCCTCAGGGTTAGATGGCTATGGCTACACCTTC; cdr3_aa: CASSLLASGLDGYGYTF
cdr3_length: 14; j_call: TRBJ1-6; v_call: TRBV19; d_call: TRBD1; clone_size: -; cdr3_nt: TGTGCCAGTAGCGCGGGACAGGGCAATTCACCCCTCCACTTT; cdr3_aa: CASSAGQGNSPLHF
cdr3_length: 13; j_call: TRBJ2-7; v_call: TRBV7-2; d_call: -; clone_size: -; cdr3_nt: TGTGCCAGCAGCCCCCCAGTTGTCTACGAGCAGTACTTC; cdr3_aa: CASSPPVVYEQYF
cdr3_length: 13; j_call: TRBJ1-5; v_call: TRBV19; d_call: -; clone_size: many; cdr3_nt: TGTGCCAGTATGGAGGAGAGCAATCAGCCCCAGCATTTT; cdr3_aa: CASMEESNQPQHF
cdr3_length: 14; j_call: TRBJ1-4; v_call: TRBV14; d_call: -; clone_size: -; cdr3_nt: TGTGCCAGCAGACCAGGAGGGTACGGTGAAAAACTGTTTTTT; cdr3_aa: CASRPGGYGEKLFF
cdr3_length: 15; j_call: TRBJ2-5; v_call: TRBV5-1; d_call: -; clone_size: -; cdr3_nt: TGCGCCAGCAGCCTTAGCAGGGGAGACCAAGAGACCCAGTACTTC; cdr3_aa: CASSLSRGDQETQYF
cdr3_length: 14; j_call: TRBJ2-1; v_call: TRBV3-1/TRBV3-2; d_call: TRBD2; clone_size: -; cdr3_nt: TGTGCCAGCAGCCAAGATGTACTAGCGGCTGAGCAGTTCTTC; cdr3_aa: CASSQDVLAAEQFF
cdr3_length: 12; j_call: TRBJ2-7; v_call: TRBV6-5; d_call: -; clone_size: -; cdr3_nt: TGTGCCTTAGCACATTTTTACTACGAGCAGTACTTC; cdr3_aa: CALAHFYYEQYF
cdr3_length: 16; j_call: TRBJ2-7; v_call: TRBV18; d_call: -; clone_size: -; cdr3_nt: TGTGCCAGCTCACTGGAAGGGGGCCTCGGGAGTTACGAGCAGTACTTC; cdr3_aa: CASSLEGGLGSYEQYF
cdr3_length: 16; j_call: TRBJ1-1; v_call: TRBV18; d_call: -; clone_size: -; cdr3_nt: TGTGCCAGCTCACCACCTGGGCGGGCGGGCAGCACTGAAGCTTTCTTT; cdr3_aa: CASSPPGRAGSTEAFF
cdr3_length: 13; j_call: TRBJ1-4; v_call: TRBV6-5; d_call: TRBD1; clone_size: few; cdr3_nt: TGTGCCAGCACGGAGGGGGCGGTTGAAAAACTGTTTTTT; cdr3_aa: CASTEGAVEKLFF
cdr3_length: 15; j_call: TRBJ2-7; v_call: TRBV5-1; d_call: TRBD1; clone_size: -; cdr3_nt: TGCGCCAGCAGCTTGTCCGGACAGGGTTCCTACGAGCAGTACTTC; cdr3_aa: CASSLSGQGSYEQYF
cdr3_length: 16; j_call: TRBJ1-6; v_call: TRBV2; d_call: TRBD1; clone_size: -; cdr3_nt: TGTGCCAGCAGTGAAGAGGGGGCGGGCAATAATTCACCCCTCCACTTT; cdr3_aa: CASSEEGAGNNSPLHF
cdr3_length: 14; j_call: TRBJ2-3; v_call: TRBV6-6; d_call: TRBD1; clone_size: -; cdr3_nt: TGTGCCAGCAGTTACTCTACAGGGGTGGATACGCAGTATTTT; cdr3_aa: CASSYSTGVDTQYF
cdr3_length: 13; j_call: TRBJ1-6; v_call: TRBV4-3; d_call: -; clone_size: -; cdr3_nt: TGCGCCAGCAGTTTTGGGAGGGACTCACCCCTCCACTTT; cdr3_aa: CASSFGRDSPLHF
cdr3_length: 18; j_call: TRBJ1-2; v_call: TRBV3-1/TRBV3-2; d_call: TRBD1; clone_size: -; cdr3_nt: TGTGCCAGCAGCCGAACCGGGACAGGGGGCGCGGGTAACTATGGCTACACCTTC; cdr3_aa: CASSRTGTGGAGNYGYTF
cdr3_length: 12; j_call: TRBJ1-2; v_call: TRBV6-6; d_call: -; clone_size: -; cdr3_nt: TGTGCCAGCAACACAGGGAACTATGGCTACACCTTC; cdr3_aa: CASNTGNYGYTF
cdr3_length: 13; j_call: TRBJ1-1; v_call: TRBV28; d_call: TRBD1; clone_size: -; cdr3_nt: TGTGCCAGCACCCGGACAGGGGGCTCTGAAGCTTTCTTT; cdr3_aa: CASTRTGGSEAFF
cdr3_length: 19; j_call: TRBJ1-5; v_call: TRBV6-2/TRBV6-3; d_call: TRBD1; clone_size: -; cdr3_nt: TGTGCCAGCAGTTACTCTACCGGGACAGGGGGTGAAGAGAATCAGCCCCAGCATTTT; cdr3_aa: CASSYSTGTGGEENQPQHF
cdr3_length: 13; j_call: TRBJ1-6; v_call: TRBV5-1; d_call: -; clone_size: -; cdr3_nt: TGCGCCAGCAGGGAGACAGATAATTCACCCCTCCACTTT; cdr3_aa: CASRETDNSPLHF
cdr3_length: 14; j_call: TRBJ2-2; v_call: TRBV14; d_call: TRBD2; clone_size: -; cdr3_nt: TGTGCCAGCAGCCAAGTTCGGGGGGCCGGGGAGCTGTTTTTT; cdr3_aa: CASSQVRGAGELFF